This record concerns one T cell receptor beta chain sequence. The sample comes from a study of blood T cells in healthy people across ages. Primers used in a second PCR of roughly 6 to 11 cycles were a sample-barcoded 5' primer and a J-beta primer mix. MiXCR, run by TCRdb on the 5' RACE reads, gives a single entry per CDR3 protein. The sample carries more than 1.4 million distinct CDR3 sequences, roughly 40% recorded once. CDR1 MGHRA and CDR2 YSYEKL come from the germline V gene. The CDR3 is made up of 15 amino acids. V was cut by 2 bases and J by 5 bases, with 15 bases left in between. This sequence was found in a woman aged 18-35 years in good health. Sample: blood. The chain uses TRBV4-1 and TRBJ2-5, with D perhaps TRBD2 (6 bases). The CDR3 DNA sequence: TGCGCCAGCAGCCAACCTCTGGGGGGTCGGGAGACCCAGTACTTC. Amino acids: CASSQPLGGRETQYF.